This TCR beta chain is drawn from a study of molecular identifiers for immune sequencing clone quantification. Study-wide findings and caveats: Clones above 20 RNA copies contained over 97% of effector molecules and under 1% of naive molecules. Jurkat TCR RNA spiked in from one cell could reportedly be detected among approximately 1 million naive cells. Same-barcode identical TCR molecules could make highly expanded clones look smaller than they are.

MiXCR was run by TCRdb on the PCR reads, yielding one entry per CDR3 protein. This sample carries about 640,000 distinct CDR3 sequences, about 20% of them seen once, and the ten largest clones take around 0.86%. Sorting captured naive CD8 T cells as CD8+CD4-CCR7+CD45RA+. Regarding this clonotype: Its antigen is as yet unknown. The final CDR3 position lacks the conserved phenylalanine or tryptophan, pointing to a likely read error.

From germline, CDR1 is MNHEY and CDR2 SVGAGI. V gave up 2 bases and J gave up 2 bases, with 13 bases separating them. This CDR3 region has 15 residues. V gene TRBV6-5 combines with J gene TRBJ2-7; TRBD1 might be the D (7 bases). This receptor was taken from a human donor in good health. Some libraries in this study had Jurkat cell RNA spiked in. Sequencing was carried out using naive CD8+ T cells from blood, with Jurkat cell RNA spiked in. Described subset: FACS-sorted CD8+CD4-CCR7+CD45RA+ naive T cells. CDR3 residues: CASSYGAGGTYEQYL. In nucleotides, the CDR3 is TGTGCCAGCAGTTACGGGGCAGGGGGGACCTACGAGCAGTACCTC.